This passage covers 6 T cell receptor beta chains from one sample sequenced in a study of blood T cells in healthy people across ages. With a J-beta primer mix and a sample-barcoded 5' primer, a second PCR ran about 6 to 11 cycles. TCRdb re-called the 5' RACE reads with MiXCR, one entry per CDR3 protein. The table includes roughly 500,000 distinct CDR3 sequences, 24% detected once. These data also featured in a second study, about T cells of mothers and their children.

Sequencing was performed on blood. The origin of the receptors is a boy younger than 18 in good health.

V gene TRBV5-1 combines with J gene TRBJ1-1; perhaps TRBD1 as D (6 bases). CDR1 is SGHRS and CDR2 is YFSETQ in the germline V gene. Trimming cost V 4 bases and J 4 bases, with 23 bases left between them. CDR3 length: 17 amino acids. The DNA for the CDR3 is TGCGCCAGCAGCCTGCTTCTGGGGGCCGCAGGACGCACTGAAGCTTTCTTT. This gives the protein CASSLLLGAAGRTEAFF. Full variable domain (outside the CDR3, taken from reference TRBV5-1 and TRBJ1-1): KAGVTQTPRYLIKTRGQQVTLSCSPISGHRSVSWYQQTPGQGLQFLFEYFSETQRNKGNFPGRFSGRQFSNSRSEMNVSTLELGDSALYLCASSLLLGAAGRTEAFFGQGTRLTVV.

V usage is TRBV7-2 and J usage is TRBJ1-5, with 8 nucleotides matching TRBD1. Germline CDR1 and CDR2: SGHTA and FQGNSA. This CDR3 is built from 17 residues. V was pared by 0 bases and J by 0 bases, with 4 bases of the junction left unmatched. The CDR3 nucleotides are TGTGCCAGCAGCTTAGCGGGGACAGGATTTAGCAATCAGCCCCAGCATTTT. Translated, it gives CASSLAGTGFSNQPQHF. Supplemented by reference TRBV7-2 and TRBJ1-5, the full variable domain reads GAGVSQSPSNKVTEKGKDVELRCDPISGHTALYWYRQSLGQGLEFLIYFQGNSAPDKSGLPSDRFSAERTGGSVSTLTIQRTQQEDSAVYLCASSLAGTGFSNQPQHFGDGTRLSIL.

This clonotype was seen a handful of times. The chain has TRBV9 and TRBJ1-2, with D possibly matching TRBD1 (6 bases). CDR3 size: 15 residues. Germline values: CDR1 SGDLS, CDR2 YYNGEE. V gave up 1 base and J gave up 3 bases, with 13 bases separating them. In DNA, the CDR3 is TGTGCCAGCAGCGTAAACCCGGACAGCTACTATGGCTACACCTTC. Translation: CASSVNPDSYYGYTF.

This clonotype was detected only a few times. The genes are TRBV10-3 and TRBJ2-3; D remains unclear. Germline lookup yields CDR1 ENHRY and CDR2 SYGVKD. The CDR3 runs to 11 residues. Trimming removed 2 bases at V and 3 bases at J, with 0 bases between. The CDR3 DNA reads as TGTGCCATCAGTGAGACAGATACGCAGTATTTT. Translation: CAISETDTQYF.

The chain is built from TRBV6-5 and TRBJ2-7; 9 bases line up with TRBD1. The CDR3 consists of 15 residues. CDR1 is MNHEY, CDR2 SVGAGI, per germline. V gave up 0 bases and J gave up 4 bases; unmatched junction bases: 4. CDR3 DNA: TGTGCCAGCAGTTACTCGCGGACAGGGGTATACGAGCAGTACTTC. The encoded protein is CASSYSRTGVYEQYF.

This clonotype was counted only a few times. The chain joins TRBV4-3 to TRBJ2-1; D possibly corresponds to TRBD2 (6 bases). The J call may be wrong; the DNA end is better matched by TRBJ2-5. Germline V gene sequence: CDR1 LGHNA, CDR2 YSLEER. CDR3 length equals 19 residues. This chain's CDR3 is CASSQDSGGTGPFQETQYF. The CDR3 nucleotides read TGCGCCAGCAGCCAAGACTCGGGCGGGACCGGCCCCTTTCAAGAGACCCAGTACTTC.